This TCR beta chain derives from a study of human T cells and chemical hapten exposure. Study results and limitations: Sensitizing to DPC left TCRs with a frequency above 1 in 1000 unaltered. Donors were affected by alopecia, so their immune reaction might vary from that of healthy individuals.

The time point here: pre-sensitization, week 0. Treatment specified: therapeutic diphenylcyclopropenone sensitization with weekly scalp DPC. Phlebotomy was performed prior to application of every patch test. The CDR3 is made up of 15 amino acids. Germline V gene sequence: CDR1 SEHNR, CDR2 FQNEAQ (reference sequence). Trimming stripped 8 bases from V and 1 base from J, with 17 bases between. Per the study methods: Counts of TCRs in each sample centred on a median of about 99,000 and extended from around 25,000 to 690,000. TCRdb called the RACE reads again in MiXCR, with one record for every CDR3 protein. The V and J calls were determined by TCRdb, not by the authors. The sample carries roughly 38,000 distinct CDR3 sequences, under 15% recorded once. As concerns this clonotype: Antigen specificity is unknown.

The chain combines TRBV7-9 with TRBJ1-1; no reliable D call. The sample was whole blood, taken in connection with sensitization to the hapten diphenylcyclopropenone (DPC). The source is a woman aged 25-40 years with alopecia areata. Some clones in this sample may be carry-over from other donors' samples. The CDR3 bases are TGTGCCAGCTTTATCGGGTTTGAGACGAACACTGAAGCTTTCTTT. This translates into CASFIGFETNTEAFF.